This T cell receptor (beta chain) is from a study of T cells expressing NK-cell markers. For each CDR3 protein, TCRdb gives one entry from its re-call of the 5' RACE reads, without DNA. The sample table includes 140,000 to 150,000 distinct CDR3 sequences. CDR3 length: 13 amino acids. CDR1 is SEHNR and CDR2 is FQNEAQ in the germline V gene (reference sequence). Regarding this clonotype: What it binds is not known.

Study-wide findings and caveats: The study left the HCMV specificity of expanded NKG2C+ T cell clones unresolved. The study found dominant NKG2C+ clonotypes at roughly 1.0-7.5% of CD8+ T cells in six donors.

The origin of this receptor is a man aged 18 to 30 in good health. The J gene is TRBJ1-5, the V gene TRBV7-9. Sequenced: blood T cells: a sorted CD56 or NKG2C T cell subset, CD4+ or CD8+ T cells, or bulk PBMC T cells (not recorded which). CDR3 amino acids: CASSLSYGQPQHF.